This T cell receptor beta chain came from a study of shared clonotypes between healthy human individuals. The method was immunoSEQ multiplex PCR; TCRdb's version includes in-frame clones alone and lacks a portion of them. The sample gives 2.3 million or so clones, 80% to 95% of which show up once; about 0.37% is in the top ten. Study-wide findings and caveats: Several donors showed sharing of about 5.5% of naive CD4 clonotypes. Non-shared clonotypes had lower generation probabilities than clonotypes shared by all four sorted-subset donors.

As concerns this clone: Antigen unknown. This sample includes further DNA sequences coding for the same CDR3.

Source material: naive CD4+ T cells from PBMCs. Subset defined: CD45RA+ positively selected. This sequence was found in a man in his late teens or twenties in good health. Some clones in this sample may be carry-over from other donors' samples.

The CDR3 DNA reads TGTGCCAGCAGCTTGGACAGGGAAGGCGGCTACACCTTC. Translation gives CASSLDREGGYTF. The chain employs TRBV5-6 and TRBJ1-2, with D tentatively TRBD1 (6 bases). Trimming shortened V by 0 bases and J by 8 bases, and 11 bases separated the two germline ends. Germline V lookup: CDR1 SGHDT, CDR2 YYEEEE. The CDR3 spans 13 residues.